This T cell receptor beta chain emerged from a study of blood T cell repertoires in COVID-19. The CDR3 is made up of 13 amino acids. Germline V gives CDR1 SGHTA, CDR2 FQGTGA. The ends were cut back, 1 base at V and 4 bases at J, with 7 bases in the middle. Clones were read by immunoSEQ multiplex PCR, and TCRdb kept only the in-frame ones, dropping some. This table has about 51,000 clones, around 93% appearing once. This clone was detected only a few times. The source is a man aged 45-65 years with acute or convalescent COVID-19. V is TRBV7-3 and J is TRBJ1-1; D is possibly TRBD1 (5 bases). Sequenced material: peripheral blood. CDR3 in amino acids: CASSLMGGTEAFF. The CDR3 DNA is TGTGCCAGCAGCTTAATGGGGGGCACTGAAGCTTTCTTT.